The 9 T cell receptor beta chains reported below all come from one sample, sequenced in a study of beta chain features in type 1 diabetes. Findings and limits, study-wide: Shortening that was moderate but significant affected the TCRB CDR3s of Type 1 diabetes patients in all four CD4+ subsets.

Investigators reverse transcribed all isolated RNA, so they sequenced expressed TCRB transcripts. Some clones are missing from TCRdb's copy, which holds only in-frame ones; the method was immunoSEQ multiplex PCR. This table has 230,000 or so clones, roughly 16% appearing once. These receptors' antigens are unknown. Sequences were obtained from naive CD4+ T cells from blood. Every receptor here comes from a man aged 25-40 years with type 1 diabetes.

In this sample, this clone turned up a few times. The rearrangement links TRBV4-1 to TRBJ1-4; D ambiguous. The germline gives CDR1 MGHRA, CDR2 YSYEKL. CDR3 length: 14 amino acids. V shed 3 bases and J shed 6 bases, with 11 bases lying between them. CDR3 amino acids: CASSQQTGDEKLFF. CDR3 nucleotide sequence: TGCGCCAGCAGCCAGCAGACCGGCGATGAAAAACTGTTTTTT.

This clone came up a few times. The rearrangement joins TRBV30 to TRBJ1-5; no definite D call. The length of the CDR3 is 16 residues. Germline V lookup: CDR1 GTSNPN, CDR2 SVGIG (reference sequence). The V gene lost 0 bases and the J gene lost 1 base, with 13 bases spanning the gap. The CDR3 protein is CAWSVLGPGSNQPQHF. The CDR3, as DNA: TGTGCCTGGAGTGTACTAGGACCGGGCAGCAATCAGCCCCAGCATTTT.

About this clone: Other DNA variants within this sample encode the same CDR3. V and J are TRBV19 and TRBJ2-5; unclear D gene. Germline CDR1 reads LNHDA; CDR2 reads SQIVND (reference sequence). This CDR3 contains 11 residues. Trimming removed 3 bases from V and 5 bases from J, with 4 bases in between. CDR3 DNA sequence: TGTGCCAGTAGTATGGGGGAGACCCAGTACTTC. It yields the protein CASSMGETQYF.

The CDR3 spells CASSLVVNTEAFF. In DNA form, the CDR3 reads TGTGCCAGCAGCTTAGTGGTGAACACTGAAGCTTTCTTT. The chain uses TRBV7-9 and TRBJ1-1; unclear D gene. Trimming left V 1 base short and J 0 bases short, with 3 bases between. The CDR3 loop spans 13 amino acids. In germline, CDR1 is SEHNR, CDR2 FQNEAQ (reference sequence).

This clone turned up a few times. The J gene is TRBJ2-3, the V gene TRBV30, with D tentatively TRBD2 (5 bases). There are 14 residues in the CDR3. The germline V and J ends were trimmed by 0 bases and 3 bases, with 10 bases remaining between them. Germline CDR1 is GTSNPN and CDR2 is SVGIG (reference sequence). This chain's CDR3 is CAWSVVSGTDTQYF. DNA for the CDR3: TGTGCCTGGAGTGTCGTCTCGGGAACAGATACGCAGTATTTT.

The chain recombines TRBV19 with TRBJ2-7; 8 bases are shared with TRBD1. V shed 6 bases, J shed 3 bases, and the junction held 4 bases outside the gene matches. In germline, CDR1 is LNHDA, CDR2 SQIVND (reference sequence). There are 13 residues in the CDR3. CDR3: CASSTGTGYEQYF. CDR3 DNA: TGTGCCAGTAGCACAGGGACAGGCTACGAGCAGTACTTC.

The chain employs TRBV30 and TRBJ1-5; the D is unclear. Germline V gene sequence: CDR1 GTSNPN, CDR2 SVGIG (reference sequence). V was clipped by 2 bases and J by 2 bases, with 22 bases between them. This CDR3 region has 18 residues. CDR3 protein: CAWSRGTIAISGNQPQHF. Written as DNA, the CDR3 is TGTGCCTGGAGTCGGGGAACTATAGCAATCAGCGGCAATCAGCCCCAGCATTTT. Full variable domain (remainder filled in from reference TRBV30 and TRBJ1-5): SQTIHQWPATLVQPVGSPLSLECTVEGTSNPNLYWYRQAAGRGLQLLFYSVGIGQISSEVPQNLSASRPQDRQFILSSKKLLLSDSGFYLCAWSRGTIAISGNQPQHFGDGTRLSIL.

This clone was detected a few times. The V call is TRBV29-1, the J call TRBJ1-2; 8 bases match TRBD1. Per the germline V gene, CDR1 is SQVTM and CDR2 is ANQGSEA. The CDR3 has 13 amino acids. The ends lost 6 bases at V and 5 bases at J; junction bases unmatched: 8. Here the CDR3 reads CSVSDRGGYGYTF. CDR3 coding DNA: TGCAGCGTCTCAGACAGGGGAGGATATGGCTACACCTTC.

The sample holds a few counts of this clone. The V call is TRBV25-1, the J call TRBJ2-5, with 10 bases fitting TRBD2. V shed 5 bases, J shed 5 bases, and the junction held 8 bases outside the gene matches. The CDR3 runs to 15 residues. Germline lookup yields CDR1 MGHDK and CDR2 SYGVNS. The CDR3 sequence: CASSTSSGRWETQYF. In DNA, the CDR3 is TGTGCCAGCAGTACCTCTAGCGGGAGATGGGAGACCCAGTACTTC.